The source of this TCR beta chain is a study of T cell responses to AZD1222 COVID-19 vaccine. Across the whole study: Pooled samples include second doses given at about 4 or 12 weeks. Findings and limits, study-wide: Spike-specific TCR breadth and depth both grew after two AZD1222 doses. Targets within unmutated variant regions were reportedly found for nearly half of spike-specific TCRs. Spike regions recognized by vaccine-associated CD4 TCRs spanned the protein, led by 160-218 and 743-854.

Remarks on this clone: Its antigen is not known.

Libraries were prepared by immunoSEQ multiplex PCR; TCRdb keeps only in-frame clonotypes and omits some of them. This sample yields about 120,000 clones, of which 80% to 90% are seen a single time; more than 7.5% belongs to the top ten. The V end lost 2 bases, the J end lost 1 base, and 18 bases lay between the germline ends. Per germline, CDR1 SGHRS and CDR2 YFSETQ. CDR3 length: 17 residues. The chain carries TRBV5-1 and TRBJ1-1, with D unclear. Sequencing used peripheral blood, obtained on day 0 of AZD1222 vaccination. The receptor's source is an adult in good health. CDR3 coding DNA: TGCGCCAGCAGCTTCTCCGGCGGAAAAACTTCGAACACTGAAGCTTTCTTT. Protein: CASSFSGGKTSNTEAFF.